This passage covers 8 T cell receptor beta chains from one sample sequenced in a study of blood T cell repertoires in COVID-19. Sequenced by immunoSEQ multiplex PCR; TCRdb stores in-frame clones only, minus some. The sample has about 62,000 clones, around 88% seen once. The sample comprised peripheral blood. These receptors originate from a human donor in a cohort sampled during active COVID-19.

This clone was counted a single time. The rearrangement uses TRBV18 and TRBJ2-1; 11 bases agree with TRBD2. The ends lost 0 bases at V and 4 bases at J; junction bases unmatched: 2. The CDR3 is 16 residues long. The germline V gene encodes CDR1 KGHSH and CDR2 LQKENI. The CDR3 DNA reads TGTGCCAGCTCACCACCGGGACTAGCGGATTACAATGAGCAGTTCTTC. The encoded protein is CASSPPGLADYNEQFF. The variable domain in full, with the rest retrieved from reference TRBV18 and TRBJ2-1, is NAGVMQNPRHLVRRRGQEARLRCSPMKGHSHVYWYRQLPEEGLKFMVYLQKENIIDESGMPKERFSAEFPKEGPSILRIQQVVRGDSAAYFCASSPPGLADYNEQFFGPGTRLTVL.

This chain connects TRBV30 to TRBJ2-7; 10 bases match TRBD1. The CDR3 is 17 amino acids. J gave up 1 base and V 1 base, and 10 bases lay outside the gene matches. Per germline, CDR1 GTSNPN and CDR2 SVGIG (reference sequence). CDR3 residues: CAWSEDPGQGTSYEQYF. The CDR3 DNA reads TGTGCCTGGAGTGAGGATCCGGGACAGGGGACGTCCTACGAGCAGTACTTC.

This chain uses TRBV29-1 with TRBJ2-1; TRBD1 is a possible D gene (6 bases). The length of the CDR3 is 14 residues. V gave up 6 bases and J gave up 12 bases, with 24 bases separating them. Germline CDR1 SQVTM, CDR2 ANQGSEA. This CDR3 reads CSVGSFGGGRGQFF. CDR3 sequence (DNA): TGCAGCGTCGGATCCTTTGGCGGCGGCAGGGGGCAGTTCTTC.

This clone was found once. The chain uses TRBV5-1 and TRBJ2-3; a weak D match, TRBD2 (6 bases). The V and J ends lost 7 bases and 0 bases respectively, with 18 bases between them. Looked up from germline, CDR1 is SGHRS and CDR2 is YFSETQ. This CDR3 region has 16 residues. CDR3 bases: TGCGCCAGCTCCCCGGGACTCACGGTGAGCACAGATACGCAGTATTTT. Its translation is CASSPGLTVSTDTQYF.

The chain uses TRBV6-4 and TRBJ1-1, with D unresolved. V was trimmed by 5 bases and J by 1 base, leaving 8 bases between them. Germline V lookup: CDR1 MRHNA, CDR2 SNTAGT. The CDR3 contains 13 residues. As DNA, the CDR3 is TGTGCCAGCAGTTATACATCGAACACTGAAGCTTTCTTT. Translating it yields CASSYTSNTEAFF.

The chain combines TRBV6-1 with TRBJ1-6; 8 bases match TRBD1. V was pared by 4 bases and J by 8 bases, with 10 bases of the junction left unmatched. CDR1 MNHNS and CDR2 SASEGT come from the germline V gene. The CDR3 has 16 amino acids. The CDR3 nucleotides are TGTGCCAGCAGTGGATCAGGGGGCGCAACTGATTCACCCCTCCACTTT. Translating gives CASSGSGGATDSPLHF.

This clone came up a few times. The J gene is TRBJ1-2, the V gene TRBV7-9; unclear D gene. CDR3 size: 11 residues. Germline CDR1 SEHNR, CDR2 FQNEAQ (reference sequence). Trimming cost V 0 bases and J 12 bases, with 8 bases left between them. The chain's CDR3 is CASSLATDDTF. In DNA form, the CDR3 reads TGTGCCAGCAGCTTAGCAACAGATGACACCTTC.

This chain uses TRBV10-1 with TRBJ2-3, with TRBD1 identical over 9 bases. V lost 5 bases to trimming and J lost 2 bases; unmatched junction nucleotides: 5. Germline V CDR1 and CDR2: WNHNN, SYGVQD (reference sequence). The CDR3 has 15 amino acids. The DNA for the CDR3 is TGCGCCAGCAGTAGGACAGGGGTCGTCACAGATACGCAGTATTTT. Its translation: CASSRTGVVTDTQYF.